The 28 T cell receptor beta chains listed next were all sequenced from one sample in a study of beta chain features in type 1 diabetes. Expressed TCRB transcripts were sequenced because the isolated RNA had all been reverse transcribed beforehand. TCRdb keeps only in-frame clones here, not all; method: immunoSEQ multiplex PCR. This table has fewer than 250,000 clones, roughly 15% appearing once. The sample consisted of naive CD4+ T cells from blood. Receptors originate from a woman between 35 and 50 years old in good health.

This clone was recorded a few times. The gene calls are TRBV5-1 and TRBJ2-2; 7 nucleotides match TRBD2. Looked up from germline, CDR1 is SGHRS and CDR2 is YFSETQ. The CDR3 is 14 residues long. V was clipped by 2 bases and J by 7 bases; unmatched bases: 5. In nucleotides, the CDR3 is TGCGCCAGCAGCTTCGGGGGGATTGGCGGGGAGCTGTTTTTT. This encodes CASSFGGIGGELFF.

In its sample, this clone was seen a few times. The genes are TRBV6-5 and TRBJ2-7; D might be TRBD2 (6 bases). The V and J ends lost 6 bases and 0 bases respectively, with 9 bases between them. CDR1 is MNHEY and CDR2 is SVGAGI in the germline V gene. The length of the CDR3 is 13 residues. CDR3 sequence (DNA): TGTGCCAGCAGAGGAGGGAGCTCCTACGAGCAGTACTTC. Its translation is CASRGGSSYEQYF.

This clone was recorded a few times. The chain has TRBV7-6 and TRBJ2-7; 8 bases map to TRBD1. The germline V gene encodes CDR1 SGHVS and CDR2 FNYEAQ. Trimming removed 4 bases from V and 7 bases from J; junction bases left unmatched: 9. The CDR3 has 14 amino acids. CDR3 region: CASSSYHGQGEQYF. Here the CDR3 DNA reads TGTGCCAGCAGCTCCTACCATGGACAGGGTGAGCAGTACTTC.

This clone has only a few counts. The chain has TRBV6-1 and TRBJ1-6, with unresolved D. This CDR3 contains 14 residues. Trimming took 1 base from V and 6 from J, leaving 7 bases between them. CDR1 and CDR2 (germline): MNHNS, SASEGT. CDR3 bases: TGTGCCAGCAGTGAAGACACCTTTAATTCACCCCTCCACTTT. Amino acid sequence: CASSEDTFNSPLHF.

J is TRBJ2-2 and V is TRBV5-1; possible D gene TRBD1, 7 bases. Trimming cost V 3 bases and J 5 bases, with 17 bases left between them. CDR1 is SGHRS and CDR2 is YFSETQ in the germline V gene. There are 16 residues in the CDR3. CDR3 bases: TGCGCCAGCAGCTCGACAAGACAGGGAGGAACCGGGGAGCTGTTTTTT. This translates into CASSSTRQGGTGELFF.

The V gene is TRBV6-6, the J gene TRBJ2-7, with a possible D match to TRBD1 (5 bases). The ends were cut back, 2 bases at V and 6 bases at J, with 14 bases in the middle. The CDR3 totals 14 residues. Germline V gene data show CDR1 as MNHNY and CDR2 as SVGAGI (reference sequence). This CDR3 reads CASSYGQLRGEQYF. DNA of the CDR3: TGTGCCAGCAGTTACGGGCAGTTAAGGGGCGAGCAGTACTTC.

This chain joins TRBV29-1 and TRBJ2-1; D perhaps matches TRBD2 (6 bases). Germline V lookup: CDR1 SQVTM, CDR2 ANQGSEA. The CDR3 has 11 residues. V was cut by 6 bases and J by 8 bases, with 11 bases left in between. The CDR3 region is CSVSSVDEQFF. The CDR3, as DNA: TGCAGCGTCTCTAGCGTCGATGAGCAGTTCTTC.

This clone has just a few counts. The sample carries other DNA sequences with the same CDR3. The J gene is TRBJ2-7, the V gene TRBV7-2; 7 bases are a match to TRBD1. Germline V lookup: CDR1 SGHTA, CDR2 FQGNSA. The CDR3 loop spans 13 amino acids. The ends lost 3 bases at V and 5 bases at J; junction bases unmatched: 4. CDR3 DNA: TGTGCCAGCAGCTTTCGACAGGGAGACGAGCAGTACTTC. Translated: CASSFRQGDEQYF.

The table lists this clone with many counts. The chain has TRBV11-2 and TRBJ1-3; D is unclear. The J call could be wrong; TRBJ2-2 is a better fit for the DNA end. The CDR3 extends over 12 amino acids. Germline CDR1 reads SGHAT; CDR2 reads FQNNGV. The CDR3 sequence is CASSRSTGELFF. CDR3 bases: TGTGCCAGCAGCCGCTCTACCGGGGAGCTGTTTTTT.

This clone has just a few counts. The chain employs TRBV4-3 and TRBJ1-2; 7 nucleotides match TRBD1. The CDR3 runs to 15 residues. Germline trimming cut 4 bases from V and 4 bases from J; bases unmatched to any gene: 9. Germline V gene data show CDR1 as LGHNA and CDR2 as YSLEER. CDR3 DNA: TGCGCCAGCAGCCTAAACAGGGGCGTAGGCTATGGCTACACCTTC. As protein: CASSLNRGVGYGYTF.

The table lists this clone with a few counts. This chain links TRBV18 with TRBJ1-2; 9 nucleotides agree with TRBD1. The V and J ends lost 8 bases and 4 bases, in that order; junction bases with no gene match: 8. CDR3 size: 14 residues. The germline V gene has CDR1 KGHSH and CDR2 LQKENI. CDR3 sequence: CASPSGQGSYGYTF. The CDR3 region has the DNA TGTGCCAGCCCCTCTGGACAGGGGAGCTATGGCTACACCTTC.

V gene TRBV4-2 combines with J gene TRBJ2-5; D unresolved. Germline-derived CDR1 and CDR2 are LGHNA and YNFKEQ. The CDR3 spans 13 residues. V was trimmed by 0 bases and J by 2 bases, leaving 4 bases between them. Here the CDR3 reads CASSQDRQETQYF. CDR3 nucleotides: TGTGCCAGCAGCCAAGACAGACAAGAGACCCAGTACTTC.

The CDR3 coding sequence is TGTGCCAGCTCACCCCAGGGTTCGCTCGCTAACTATGGCTACACCTTC. It is translated as CASSPQGSLANYGYTF. The V gene is TRBV18, the J gene TRBJ1-2, with D possibly being TRBD1 (5 bases). This CDR3 has 16 residues. V gave up 3 bases and J gave up 0 bases, with 14 bases separating them. The germline V gene has CDR1 KGHSH and CDR2 LQKENI.

This chain links TRBV1 with TRBJ2-7; the tabulated D call, TRBD2, remains unverified against the DNA. TRBV1 is a recognized pseudogene. The CDR3 spans 11 residues. CDR3 protein: CTSSRYYEQYF. The CDR3 DNA reads TGCACCAGCAGCCGTTACTACGAGCAGTACTTC.

A few counts support this clone. The CDR3 reads CASSYLPQAVGQPQHF. CDR3 bases: TGTGCCAGCAGTTACCTCCCCCAGGCAGTTGGTCAGCCCCAGCATTTT. The rearrangement links TRBV6-5 to TRBJ1-5; D is unclear. The CDR3 is 16 amino acids. Germline-derived CDR1 and CDR2 are MNHEY and SVGAGI. Trimming cost V 2 bases and J 6 bases, with 17 bases left between them.

The chain uses TRBV9 and TRBJ2-5; D is possibly TRBD1 (6 bases). Per the germline V gene, CDR1 is SGDLS and CDR2 is YYNGEE. Trimming pared 4 bases from V and 1 base from J, leaving 14 bases between. The CDR3 contains 15 residues. Here the CDR3 DNA reads TGTGCCAGCAGCACCCAGGGGAGAGGCCAAGAGACCCAGTACTTC. It codes for CASSTQGRGQETQYF.

This clone was observed a few times. The CDR3 sequence: CASSLAGQGGEAFF. CDR3 in DNA: TGTGCCAGCAGCTTGGCCGGACAGGGAGGTGAAGCTTTCTTT. This sequence joins TRBV5-4 and TRBJ1-1, with 8 bases that match TRBD1. Germline V gene sequence: CDR1 SGHNT, CDR2 YYREEE (reference sequence). Germline trimming cut 0 bases from V and 7 bases from J; bases unmatched to any gene: 5. The CDR3 is 14 amino acids.

The sample holds a few counts of this clone. This chain connects TRBV4-2 to TRBJ2-7; TRBD2 matches 8 bases. The germline V gene encodes CDR1 LGHNA and CDR2 YNFKEQ. The CDR3 is made up of 15 amino acids. Unmatched junction bases numbered 4, after V lost 2 bases and J lost 1 base. CDR3 protein: CASSQIRGGSYEQYF. In DNA form, the CDR3 reads TGTGCCAGCAGCCAAATCCGGGGGGGGTCCTACGAGCAGTACTTC.

This clone was counted between two and nine times. The rearrangement links TRBV7-2 to TRBJ2-3; D not resolved. V was cut by 5 bases and J by 6 bases, with 12 bases left in between. Germline assignment: CDR1 SGHTA and CDR2 FQGNSA. This CDR3 has 13 residues. The DNA of the CDR3 is TGTGCCAGCAGCCCCCGGTCGGTGGATACGCAGTATTTT. It specifies CASSPRSVDTQYF.

This rearrangement joins TRBV6-6 to TRBJ2-5; 14 positions agree with TRBD2. CDR3 length: 16 amino acids. The V gene end was trimmed by 4 bases and the J gene end by 9 bases; junction bases not matched to a gene: 10. Germline CDR1 and CDR2: MNHNY and SVGAGI (reference sequence). The CDR3 loop reads CASSSLTSGGAFAQYF. CDR3 coding DNA: TGTGCCAGCAGTTCCCTGACTAGCGGGGGGGCGTTCGCCCAGTACTTC.

This clone was found a few times. This chain links TRBV9 with TRBJ2-1, with TRBD2 matching 8 bases. V dropped 2 bases and J dropped 9; count of bases not matched to a gene: 4. Germline V gene sequence: CDR1 SGDLS, CDR2 YYNGEE. The length of the CDR3 is 13 residues. The CDR3 sequence is CASSVGTSGEQFF. The CDR3 nucleotides read TGTGCCAGCAGCGTGGGGACTAGTGGTGAGCAGTTCTTC.

This clone occurred a few times. V is TRBV6-5 and J is TRBJ2-7; possible D gene TRBD1, 6 bases. CDR1 MNHEY and CDR2 SVGAGI come from the germline V gene. This CDR3 has 12 amino acids. Trimming cost V 7 bases and J 2 bases, with 9 bases left between them. CDR3 in DNA: TGTGCCAGCAAGGACAGAACCTACGAGCAGTACTTC. It specifies CASKDRTYEQYF.

This clone was found a few times. The chain recombines TRBV9 with TRBJ1-5; 9 bases are a match to TRBD1. Germline V gene data show CDR1 as SGDLS and CDR2 as YYNGEE. CDR3 size: 15 residues. V shed 4 bases and J 4 bases; nucleotides not matched to a gene: 6. The CDR3 here is CASSPSGTGNQPQHF. The CDR3 DNA reads as TGTGCCAGCAGCCCTTCGGGGACAGGGAATCAGCCCCAGCATTTT. The entire variable domain, with the rest obtained from reference TRBV9 and TRBJ1-5, is as follows: DSGVTQTPKHLITATGQRVTLRCSPRSGDLSVYWYQQSLDQGLQFLIQYYNGEERAKGNILERFSAQQFPDLHSELNLSSLELGDSALYFCASSPSGTGNQPQHFGDGTRLSIL.

This clone has only a few counts. The chain combines TRBV18 with TRBJ2-3, with a weak D call TRBD1 (5 bases). The CDR3 covers 15 residues. Germline CDR1 reads KGHSH; CDR2 reads LQKENI. The ends were cut back, 1 base at V and 3 bases at J, with 11 bases in the middle. The DNA for the CDR3 is TGTGCCAGCTCACCACGGCAGGGTCATACAGATACGCAGTATTTT. Protein: CASSPRQGHTDTQYF.

The chain carries TRBV11-2 and TRBJ2-2, with 11 bases lining up with TRBD1. J lost 5 bases, V lost 4 bases, and 6 bases had no gene match. CDR1 is SGHAT and CDR2 is FQNNGV in the germline V gene. The CDR3 extends over 16 amino acids. CDR3: CASSSRRDRGTGELFF. DNA of the CDR3: TGTGCCAGCAGCTCCCGACGGGACAGGGGGACCGGGGAGCTGTTTTTT. Looking up the rest from reference TRBV11-2 and TRBJ2-2 gives the full variable domain: EAGVAQSPRYKIIEKRQSVAFWCNPISGHATLYWYQQILGQGPKLLIQFQNNGVVDDSQLPKDRFSAERLKGVDSTLKIQPAKLEDSAVYLCASSSRRDRGTGELFFGEGSRLTVL.

This clone was counted only a few times. The V call is TRBV7-9, the J call TRBJ1-6; D gene uncertain. V was clipped by 3 bases and J by 10 bases, with 4 bases between them. Germline CDR1 SEHNR, CDR2 FQNEAQ (reference sequence). This CDR3 is built from 11 residues. The CDR3 DNA follows: TGTGCCAGCAGCTTTAGCTCACCCCTCCACTTT. Protein: CASSFSSPLHF.

CDR3 bases: TGCAGTGCTTCTCCAGGGGGCGGGTTGTATTTT. Protein sequence: CSASPGGGLYF. The chain joins TRBV20-1 to TRBJ2-3; 8 bases align to TRBD1. The germline CDR1 and CDR2 sequences are DFQATT and SNEGSKA (reference sequence). The J segment lost 14 bases and the V segment lost 5 bases, leaving 9 bases of the junction unmatched. This CDR3 region has 11 residues.

Regarding this clone: The sample holds other DNA sequences that translate to the same CDR3. The rearrangement uses TRBV18 and TRBJ1-2; 7 bases agree with TRBD1. Trimming removed 0 bases from V and 5 bases from J; junction bases left unmatched: 6. Germline CDR1 KGHSH, CDR2 LQKENI. This CDR3 has 15 amino acids. The CDR3 DNA reads as TGTGCCAGCTCACCACCGGCGGGACAGCTGTATGGCTACACCTTC. Translated, it gives CASSPPAGQLYGYTF.